Listed below are T cell receptor beta chains from one sample, sequenced in a study of blood T cell repertoires in COVID-19. Using immunoSEQ multiplex PCR, the repertoire was profiled, and TCRdb retains in-frame clones only, with some absent. The repertoire has roughly 100,000 clones, 84% of them found once; the top ten carry just under 2%. Sequencing was carried out using peripheral blood. These receptors were obtained from a man aged 70-80 years with active or convalescent COVID-19. The CDR3 runs from the conserved cysteine through the conserved F or W. A D gene is named only where the DNA matches it firmly. Clone size is shown for a subset of rows, as once, few, many or a class of expanded clone.

>TRBD1|TRBV6-6|NA|TRBJ1-6
CASSRTQDRTYSPLHF
TGTGCCAGCAGCCGAACGCAGGACAGGACCTATTCACCCCTCCACTTT
>TRBD2|TRBV9|NA|TRBJ2-7
CASSPRAGSKYF
TGTGCCAGCAGCCCCAGAGCGGGGAGTAAGTACTTC
>NA|TRBV21-1|few|TRBJ2-7
CASSKWLVPYEQYF
TGTGCCAGCAGCAAATGGCTAGTCCCCTACGAGCAGTACTTC
>NA|TRBV7-9|NA|TRBJ1-1
CASSGRPGTEAFF
TGTGCCAGCAGCGGTAGACCGGGAACTGAAGCTTTCTTT
>TRBD2|TRBV5-1|NA|TRBJ2-1
CASSLMTSGGTNEQFF
TGCGCCAGCAGCTTGATGACTAGCGGGGGAACAAATGAGCAGTTCTTC
>NA|TRBV2|NA|TRBJ1-1
CASSEWGDNTEAFF
TGTGCCAGCTCGGAGTGGGGGGACAACACTGAAGCTTTCTTT
>NA|TRBV19|few|TRBJ1-2
CASSILGTNYGYTF
TGTGCCAGTAGTATTCTTGGGACAAACTATGGCTACACCTTC
>TRBD1|TRBV25-1|few|TRBJ1-1
CASSAGGQSNTEAFF
TGTGCCAGCAGTGCCGGGGGACAGTCTAACACTGAAGCTTTCTTT
>NA|TRBV12-3/TRBV12-4|NA|TRBJ1-2
CASSGDSYGYTF
TGTGCCAGCAGTGGCGACAGCTATGGCTACACCTTC
>NA|TRBV6-2/TRBV6-3|NA|TRBJ2-2
CASSLDRAGELFF
TGTGCCAGCAGCCTCGACAGAGCCGGGGAGCTGTTTTTT
>NA|TRBV21-1|NA|TRBJ2-2
CASSKAVTGQWVRTGELFF
TGTGCCAGCAGCAAAGCAGTGACAGGGCAATGGGTTCGCACCGGGGAGCTGTTTTTT
>TRBD1|TRBV5-6|NA|TRBJ1-6
CASSWATGVRSPLHF
TGTGCCAGCAGCTGGGCTACAGGGGTTCGGTCACCCCTCCACTTT
>TRBD1|TRBV19|NA|TRBJ1-2
CASSRGQPINYGYTF
TGTGCCAGTAGCAGGGGACAGCCGATTAACTATGGCTACACCTTC
>TRBD1|TRBV7-2|NA|TRBJ1-2
CASSLGDRTYGYTF
TGTGCCAGCAGCTTAGGGGACAGAACCTATGGCTACACCTTC
>TRBD2|TRBV19|NA|TRBJ2-1
CASSIWGLAGGGNEQFF
TGTGCCAGTAGTATATGGGGACTAGCGGGGGGCGGCAATGAGCAGTTCTTC
>TRBD1|TRBV5-1|NA|TRBJ2-4
CARMSGTGDLAKNIQYF
TGCGCCAGGATGTCCGGGACAGGGGATTTAGCCAAAAACATTCAGTACTTC
>NA|TRBV7-8|NA|TRBJ1-2
CASSLGPSGGYTF
TGTGCCAGCAGCTTAGGCCCTTCAGGTGGCTACACCTTC
>NA|TRBV7-9|NA|TRBJ1-1
CASSFMSEGAEAFF
TGTGCCAGCAGCTTCATGTCCGAGGGGGCTGAAGCTTTCTTT
>TRBD1|TRBV7-8|few|TRBJ1-1
CASSTRTGVRTEAFF
TGTGCCAGCAGCACTCGGACAGGGGTGAGGACTGAAGCTTTCTTT
>TRBD2|TRBV5-4|NA|TRBJ2-1
CASSSTGLAGSGEQFF
TGTGCCAGCAGCTCGACTGGACTAGCGGGGTCTGGTGAGCAGTTCTTC
>TRBD1|TRBV28|NA|TRBJ2-2
CASGTGAGELFF
TGTGCCAGCGGAACAGGGGCCGGGGAGCTGTTTTTT
>NA|TRBV28|NA|TRBJ1-5
CASSSSGEGLRDQPQHF
TGTGCCAGCAGTTCATCGGGAGAGGGGTTAAGGGATCAGCCCCAGCATTTT
>TRBD1|TRBV4-2|NA|TRBJ1-5
CASSPLLRGQGENQPQHF
TGTGCCAGCAGCCCCCTTCTCCGGGGACAGGGGGAAAATCAGCCCCAGCATTTT
>NA|TRBV28|NA|TRBJ2-7
CASSSGPTYEQYF
TGTGCCAGCTCCTCAGGGCCAACCTACGAGCAGTACTTC
>NA|TRBV7-9|NA|TRBJ2-3
CASSLSAGDTQYF
TGTGCCAGCAGCTTGTCCGCCGGGGATACGCAGTATTTT
>NA|TRBV7-9|NA|TRBJ2-3
CASSSFTDTQYF
TGTGCCAGCAGTTCTTTCACAGATACGCAGTATTTT
>NA|TRBV18|NA|TRBJ1-2
CASSLGGGANYGYTF
TGTGCCAGCTCACTGGGCGGGGGCGCCAACTATGGCTACACCTTC
>NA|TRBV3-1/TRBV3-2|NA|TRBJ1-2
CASSQEDRSGYTF
TGTGCCAGCAGCCAAGAAGACAGGAGTGGCTACACCTTC
>NA|TRBV7-8|NA|TRBJ1-1
CASSLSQARTEAFF
TGTGCCAGCAGCTTAAGCCAGGCCCGCACTGAAGCTTTCTTT
>TRBD1|TRBV30|NA|TRBJ1-5
CAYAGTGSNQPQHF
TGTGCCTACGCCGGGACAGGTAGCAATCAGCCCCAGCATTTT
>TRBD1|TRBV28|NA|TRBJ1-2
CASTQGTTNYGYTF
TGTGCCAGCACACAGGGGACCACCAACTATGGCTACACCTTC
>NA|TRBV6-5|NA|TRBJ2-5
CASGVAGGNLETQYF
TGTGCCAGTGGTGTGGCAGGTGGAAATTTAGAGACCCAGTACTTC